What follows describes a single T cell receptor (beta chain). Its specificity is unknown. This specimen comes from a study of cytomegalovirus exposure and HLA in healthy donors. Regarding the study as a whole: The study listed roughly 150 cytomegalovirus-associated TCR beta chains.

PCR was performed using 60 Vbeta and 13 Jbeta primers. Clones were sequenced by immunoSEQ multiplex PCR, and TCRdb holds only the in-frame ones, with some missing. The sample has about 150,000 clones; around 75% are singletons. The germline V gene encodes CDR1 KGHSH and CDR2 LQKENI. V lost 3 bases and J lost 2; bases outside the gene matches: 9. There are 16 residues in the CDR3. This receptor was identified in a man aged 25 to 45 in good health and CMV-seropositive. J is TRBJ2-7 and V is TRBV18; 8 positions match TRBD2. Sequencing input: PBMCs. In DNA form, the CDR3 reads TGTGCCAGCTCACCTACGGGAGGGACAAAGCCCTACGAGCAGTACTTC. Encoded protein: CASSPTGGTKPYEQYF.